This T cell receptor beta chain was captured by sequencing in a study of vaccination effects on CD4 cells after COVID-19. Before sequencing took place, the ViraFEST assay used viral peptide pools to expand antigen-specific CD4+ T cells. Culture proceeded for roughly ten days, and CD4+ T cells were then isolated. Each person got two doses of an mRNA SARS-CoV-2 vaccine, BNT162b2 or mRNA-1273. A density of fewer than 2.5 million PBMC per well was used; these cells were cultured with roughly 10 IU/ml IL-2 and roughly 9.2 ug/ml peptides. It was on days 3 and 7 that half the medium was replaced with IL-2 medium. Comment on this clone: Its antigen is not known.

Germline CDR1 is MNHEY and CDR2 is SMNVEV (reference sequence). V lost 7 bases, J lost 8 bases, and 8 bases stayed unmatched. The CDR3 consists of 14 residues. Libraries were prepared by immunoSEQ multiplex PCR; TCRdb keeps only in-frame clonotypes and omits some of them. The data contain tens of thousands of clones, over 60% of them singletons. The TCR was taken from a human donor who received a COVID-19 vaccine. This chain joins TRBV27 and TRBJ1-4; 9 positions match TRBD1. This material consisted of CD4+ T cells from PBMCs cultured with HCoV-OC43 spike peptides, taken after COVID-19 vaccination. Subset defined: HCoV-OC43 spike overlapping peptide pool stimulation. CDR3 DNA sequence: TGTGCCAGCAAGGGGACAGGGTTTAAAGAAAAACTGTTTTTT. Translating it yields CASKGTGFKEKLFF.